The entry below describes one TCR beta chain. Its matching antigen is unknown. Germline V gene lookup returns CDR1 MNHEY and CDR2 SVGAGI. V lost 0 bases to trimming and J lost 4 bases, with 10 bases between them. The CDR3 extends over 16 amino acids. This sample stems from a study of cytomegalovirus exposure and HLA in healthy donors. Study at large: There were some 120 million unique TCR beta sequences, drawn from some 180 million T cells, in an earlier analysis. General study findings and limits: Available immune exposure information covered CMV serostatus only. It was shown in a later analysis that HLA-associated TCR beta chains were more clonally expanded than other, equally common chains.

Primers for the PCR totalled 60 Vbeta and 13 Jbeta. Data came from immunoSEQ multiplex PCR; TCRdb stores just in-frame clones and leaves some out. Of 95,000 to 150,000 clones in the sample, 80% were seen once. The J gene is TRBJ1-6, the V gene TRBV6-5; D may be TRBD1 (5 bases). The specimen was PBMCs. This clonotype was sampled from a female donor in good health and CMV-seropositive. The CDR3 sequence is CASSYSGPGYNSPLHF. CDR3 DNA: TGTGCCAGCAGTTACTCGGGTCCAGGGTATAATTCACCCCTCCACTTT.